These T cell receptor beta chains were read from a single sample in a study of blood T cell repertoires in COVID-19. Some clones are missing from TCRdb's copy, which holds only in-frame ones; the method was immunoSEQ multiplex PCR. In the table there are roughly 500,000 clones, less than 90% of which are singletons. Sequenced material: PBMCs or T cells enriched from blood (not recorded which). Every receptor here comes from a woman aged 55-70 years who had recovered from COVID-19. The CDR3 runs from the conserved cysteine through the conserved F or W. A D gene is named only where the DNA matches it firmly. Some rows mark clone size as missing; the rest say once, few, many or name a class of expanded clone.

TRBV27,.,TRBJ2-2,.,TGTGCCAGCAGAACGGCGGGAAACACCGGGGAGCTGTTTTTT,CASRTAGNTGELFF
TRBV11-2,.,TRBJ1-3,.,TGTGCCAGTCTCAATGAAGCGGATTCTGGAAACACCATATATTTT,CASLNEADSGNTIYF
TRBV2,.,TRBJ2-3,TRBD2,TGTGCCAGCAGTGATGGGGGAGGGACAGATACGCAGTATTTT,CASSDGGGTDTQYF
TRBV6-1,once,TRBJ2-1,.,TGTGCCAGCAGTGAAAGTGACATCTCCTACAATGAGCAGTTCTTC,CASSESDISYNEQFF
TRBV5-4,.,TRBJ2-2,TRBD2,TGTGCCAGCAGCTTGGCCCAGCGGGGGGGCATCACCGGGGAGCTGTTTTTT,CASSLAQRGGITGELFF
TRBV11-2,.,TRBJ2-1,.,TGTGCCAGCAGGATCTTCGGACAGTATGAGCAGTTCTTC,CASRIFGQYEQFF
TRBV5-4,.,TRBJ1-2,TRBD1,TGTGCCAGCAGCTTGGGAGGGACAGGGGCCGAGTTTGGCGCCTTC,CASSLGGTGAEFGAF
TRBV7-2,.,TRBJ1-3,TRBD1,TGTGCCAGCAGCTTAGTGGGGACAGCCACTGGAAACACCATATATTTT,CASSLVGTATGNTIYF
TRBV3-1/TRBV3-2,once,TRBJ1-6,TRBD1,TGTGCCAGCAGCCCTACTACACAGGGGGTCGCCCTCCACTTT,CASSPTTQGVALHF
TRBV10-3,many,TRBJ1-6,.,TGTGCCATCAGTGAGGAGGGTGTGTATTCACCCCTCCACTTT,CAISEEGVYSPLHF
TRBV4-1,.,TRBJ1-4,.,TGCGCCAGCAGCCTCGCGACGGGGAATAATGAAAAACTGTTTTTT,CASSLATGNNEKLFF
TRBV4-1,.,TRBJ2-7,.,TGCGCCAGCAGCCAAGTAAAACTAGGCTACGAGCAGTACTTC,CASSQVKLGYEQYF
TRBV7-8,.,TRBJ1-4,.,TGTGCCAGCAGCTTAGGGTGGGGAGGTGGTGAAAAACTGTTTTTT,CASSLGWGGGEKLFF
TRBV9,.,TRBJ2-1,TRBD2,TGTGCCAGCAGCGTAGGGGGAGGGACCGGAGATGAGCAGTTCTTC,CASSVGGGTGDEQFF
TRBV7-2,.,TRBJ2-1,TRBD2,TGTGCCAGCAGCTTCGGGACTAGCGGGGGGAGCTACAATGAGCAGTTCTTC,CASSFGTSGGSYNEQFF
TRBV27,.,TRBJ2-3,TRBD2,TGTGCCAGCAGTTTAACGACTAGCCTCACAGATACGCAGTATTTT,CASSLTTSLTDTQYF
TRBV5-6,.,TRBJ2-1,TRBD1,TGTGCCAGCAGCTTGGCCACAGGGGGGTGGCACAATGAGCAGTTCTTC,CASSLATGGWHNEQFF
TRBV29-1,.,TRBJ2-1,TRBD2,TGCAGCGTTGAGAAACTAGCGGGGTACAATGAGCAGTTCTTC,CSVEKLAGYNEQFF
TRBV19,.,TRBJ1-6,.,TGTGCCAGTAGCCCTCTGTCCAATTACAGGGATCGCGATAATTCACCCCTCCACTTT,CASSPLSNYRDRDNSPLHF
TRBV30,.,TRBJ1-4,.,TGTGCCTGGAGTAATCAGCTAGCAACTAATGAAAAACTGTTTTTT,CAWSNQLATNEKLFF
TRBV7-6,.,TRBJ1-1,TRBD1,TGTGCCAGCAGTTCCTCCCGGGACAGGAACACTGAAGCTTTCTTT,CASSSSRDRNTEAFF
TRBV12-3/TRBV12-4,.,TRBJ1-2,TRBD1,TGTGCCAGCAGTAGGAGCCGGGACAGGGAGTTC,CASSRSRDREF
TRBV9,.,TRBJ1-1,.,TGTGCCAGCAGCTCCACGGGTAGGGGGACTGAAGCTTTCTTT,CASSSTGRGTEAFF
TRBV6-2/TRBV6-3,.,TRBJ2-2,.,TGTGCCAGCAGTTACTTACAGGGCATAGGGGAGCTGTTTTTT,CASSYLQGIGELFF
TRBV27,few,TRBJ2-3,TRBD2,TGTGCCAGCAGTTTTGCGGCGGGGGAACGAGGAACGCAGTATTTT,CASSFAAGERGTQYF
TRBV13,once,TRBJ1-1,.,TGTGCCAGCAGCCAGGTGGGGGGTACTGAAGCTTTCTTT,CASSQVGGTEAFF
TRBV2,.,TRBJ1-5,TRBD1,TGTGCCAGCAGTGGGGGACAGGGTAATCAGCCCCAGCATTTT,CASSGGQGNQPQHF
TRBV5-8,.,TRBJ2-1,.,TGTGCCAGCAGCTTGGCCCCGCGGGGCAATGAGCAGTTCTTC,CASSLAPRGNEQFF
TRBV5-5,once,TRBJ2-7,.,TGTGCCAGCAGCTTCAGCAGACAGGGAGGATTCTACGAGCAGTACTTC,CASSFSRQGGFYEQYF
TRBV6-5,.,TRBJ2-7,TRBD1,TGTGCCAGCAGGGGGTGGGACAGTCTCCCGTACTTC,CASRGWDSLPYF
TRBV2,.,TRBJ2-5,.,TGTGCCAGCAGTACAGGGTTGGGGGAGACCCAGTACTTC,CASSTGLGETQYF
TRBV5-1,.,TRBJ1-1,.,TGCGCCAGCAGCTTGAATGGGGTCCGGGGTGAAGCTTTCTTT,CASSLNGVRGEAFF
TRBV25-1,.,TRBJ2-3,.,TGTGCCAGCCGAGGGACTTCTAGCACAGATACGCAGTATTTT,CASRGTSSTDTQYF
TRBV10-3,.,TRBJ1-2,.,TGTGCCAGCAGCGCAGGGTATTGGGATGGCTACACCTTC,CASSAGYWDGYTF
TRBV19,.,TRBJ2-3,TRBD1,TGTGCCAGCGGGGGACAGGGGTTCACAGATACGCAGTATTTT,CASGGQGFTDTQYF
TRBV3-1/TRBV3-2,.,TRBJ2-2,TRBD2,TGTGCCAGCAGCCGACGGGGGGGCCGGACCGGGGAGCTGTTTTTT,CASSRRGGRTGELFF
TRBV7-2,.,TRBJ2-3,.,TGTGCCAGCAGCTTAGGAGGGGACTTACCCCCATCCACAGATACGCAGTATTTT,CASSLGGDLPPSTDTQYF
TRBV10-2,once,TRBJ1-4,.,TGCGCCAGCAGTGACAAGGGGGGGGGAGAAAAACTGTTTTTT,CASSDKGGGEKLFF
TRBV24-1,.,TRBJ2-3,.,TGTGCCACCAGTGAAGGGGTGTCTAGCACAGATACGCAGTATTTT,CATSEGVSSTDTQYF